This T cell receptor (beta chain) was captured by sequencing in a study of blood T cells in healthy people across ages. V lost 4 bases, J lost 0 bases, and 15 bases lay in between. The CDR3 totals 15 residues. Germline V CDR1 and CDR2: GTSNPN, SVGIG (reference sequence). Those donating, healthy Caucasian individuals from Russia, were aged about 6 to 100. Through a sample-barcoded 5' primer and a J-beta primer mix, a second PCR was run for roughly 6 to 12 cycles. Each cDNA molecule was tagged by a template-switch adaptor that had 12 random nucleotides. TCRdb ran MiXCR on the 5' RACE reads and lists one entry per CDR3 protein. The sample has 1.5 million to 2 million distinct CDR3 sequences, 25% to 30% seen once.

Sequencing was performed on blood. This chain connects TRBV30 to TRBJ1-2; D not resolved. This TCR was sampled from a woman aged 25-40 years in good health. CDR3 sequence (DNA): TGTGCCTGGACCCCCTGGGGTTCAACTAACTATGGCTACACCTTC. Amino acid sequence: CAWTPWGSTNYGYTF.